The 17 T cell receptor beta chains listed next were all sequenced from one sample in a study of shared clonotypes between healthy human individuals. The repertoire was sequenced with immunoSEQ multiplex PCR; TCRdb's copy has only in-frame clones and lacks some. The sample has 550,000 to 650,000 clones; approximately 96% are singletons. Naive-designated CD8 cells lacked CD45RO, were positively enriched for CCR7, and omitted terminally differentiated effector memory CD45RA+ cells. Sequenced input: naive CD8+ T cells sorted from blood. The receptor set was obtained from a woman younger than 45 in good health.

The chain uses TRBV27 and TRBJ2-7; no reliable D call. Germline loops: CDR1 MNHEY, CDR2 SMNVEV (reference sequence). The CDR3 spans 12 residues. Trimming removed 6 bases from V and 2 bases from J, with 8 bases in between. The CDR3 sequence is CASRGEPYEQYF. DNA of the CDR3: TGTGCCAGCAGGGGTGAACCCTACGAGCAGTACTTC.

V gene TRBV10-2 combines with J gene TRBJ2-1; TRBD2 matches 15 bases. Looked up from germline, CDR1 is WSHSY and CDR2 is SAAADI. V was clipped by 6 bases and J by 7 bases; unmatched bases: 4. The length of the CDR3 is 15 residues. As DNA, the CDR3 is TGCGCCAGCAGGGGACTAGCGGGAGGAGGTAATGAGCAGTTCTTC. Translating gives CASRGLAGGGNEQFF.

The genes are TRBV6-5 and TRBJ2-1, with D possibly being TRBD2 (5 bases). The CDR3 consists of 13 residues. CDR1 is MNHEY, CDR2 SVGAGI, per germline. V lost 2 bases to trimming and J lost 5 bases, with 7 bases between them. The CDR3 protein is CASSYEGDNEQFF. CDR3 nucleotide sequence: TGTGCCAGCAGTTACGAGGGCGACAATGAGCAGTTCTTC.

This clone was seen just once. This chain links TRBV6-1 with TRBJ1-6; 8 nucleotides line up with TRBD1. This CDR3 is built from 16 residues. The V segment lost 2 bases and the J segment 6 bases; nucleotides outside the gene matches: 6. Germline V gene lookup returns CDR1 MNHNS and CDR2 SASEGT. The chain's CDR3 is CASSEWTGSLNSPLHF. The CDR3 DNA reads as TGTGCCAGCAGTGAATGGACAGGGAGTCTTAATTCACCCCTCCACTTT.

V and J are TRBV6-1 and TRBJ2-7; no clear D gene. Germline V gene lookup returns CDR1 MNHNS and CDR2 SASEGT. This CDR3 contains 13 residues. V lost 1 base and J 0 bases, leaving 4 bases between the germline ends. The CDR3, as DNA: TGTGCCAGCAGTGAAGACTACTCCTACGAGCAGTACTTC. Protein product: CASSEDYSYEQYF.

The chain carries TRBV2 and TRBJ1-1; D might be TRBD1 (6 bases). Trimming took 6 bases from V and 1 from J, leaving 9 bases between them. There are 13 residues in the CDR3. Germline V gene data show CDR1 as SNHLY and CDR2 as FYNNEI. This CDR3 is CASRSTGNTEAFF. The CDR3 DNA follows: TGTGCCAGCAGATCGACAGGGAACACTGAAGCTTTCTTT.

The CDR3 spells CASSSKDYLSYNEQFF. The CDR3 bases are TGTGCCAGCAGCTCCAAGGACTACCTGTCCTACAATGAGCAGTTCTTC. This chain connects TRBV9 to TRBJ2-1; a weak D match, TRBD2 (6 bases). The germline V gene has CDR1 SGDLS and CDR2 YYNGEE. Trimming shortened V by 4 bases and J by 1 base, and 15 bases separated the two germline ends. This CDR3 contains 16 residues.

The J gene is TRBJ1-5, the V gene TRBV28, with D possibly being TRBD1 (5 bases). Between the trimmed V and J ends, which lost 1 base and 5 bases, there was a span of 9 bases. This CDR3 is built from 14 residues. CDR1 is MDHEN and CDR2 is SYDVKM in the germline V gene. The CDR3 sequence: CASSLFRGDQPQHF. The CDR3, as DNA: TGTGCCAGCAGTTTATTCCGGGGGGATCAGCCCCAGCATTTT. Together with reference TRBV28 and TRBJ1-5, the CDR3 gives the full variable domain: DVKVTQSSRYLVKRTGEKVFLECVQDMDHENMFWYRQDPGLGLRLIYFSYDVKMKEKGDIPEGYSVSREKKERFSLILESASTNQTSMYLCASSLFRGDQPQHFGDGTRLSIL.

This chain joins TRBV4-1 and TRBJ2-3, with 11 bases aligning to TRBD1. Germline assignment: CDR1 MGHRA and CDR2 YSYEKL. CDR3 size: 19 residues. With 0 bases clipped from V and 0 bases from J, the junction kept 8 bases outside the gene matches. CDR3 region: CASSQDLDRGPFSTDTQYF. The CDR3 DNA reads as TGCGCCAGCAGCCAAGATTTGGACAGGGGGCCCTTTAGCACAGATACGCAGTATTTT.

Regarding this clone: Other DNA variants within this sample encode the same CDR3. The rearrangement uses TRBV28 and TRBJ2-1; no firm D call. Trimming removed 4 bases from V and 4 bases from J, with 2 bases in between. The germline V gene encodes CDR1 MDHEN and CDR2 SYDVKM. This CDR3 has 11 amino acids. This chain's CDR3 is CASSSYNEQFF. For the CDR3, the DNA is TGTGCCAGCAGTTCTTACAATGAGCAGTTCTTC.

The chain recombines TRBV7-6 with TRBJ1-3; a possible D gene is TRBD1 (6 bases). Germline CDR1 SGHVS, CDR2 FNYEAQ. The CDR3 consists of 14 residues. Trimming removed 5 bases at V and 1 base at J, with 9 bases between. The CDR3 loop is CASSPTGSGNTIYF. The CDR3 DNA sequence: TGTGCCAGCAGCCCGACAGGTTCTGGAAACACCATATATTTT.

V gene TRBV7-9 combines with J gene TRBJ2-7, with D perhaps TRBD1 (5 bases). This CDR3 has 15 residues. Germline values: CDR1 SEHNR, CDR2 FQNEAQ (reference sequence). The V end lost 1 base, the J end lost 3 bases, and 13 bases lay between the germline ends. The chain's CDR3 is CASSLGPGWDYEQYF. In DNA form, the CDR3 reads TGTGCCAGCAGCTTAGGCCCAGGGTGGGACTACGAGCAGTACTTC.

The count of this clone is one. The chain links TRBV28 to TRBJ1-6, with 11 bases fitting TRBD1. Germline CDR1 reads MDHEN; CDR2 reads SYDVKM. V lost 7 bases and J lost 9; bases outside the gene matches: 8. The CDR3 sequence is 15 residues long. The CDR3 bases are TGTGCCAGCACCTCGCTTGGGACAGGGGGTTCACCCCTCCACTTT. Protein: CASTSLGTGGSPLHF.

The chain joins TRBV9 to TRBJ1-2; 8 bases line up with TRBD1. CDR1 and CDR2 (germline): SGDLS, YYNGEE. The V and J ends lost 3 bases and 8 bases, in that order; junction bases with no gene match: 12. This CDR3 comprises 15 residues. The CDR3 loop reads CASSASGTGGGGYTF. DNA of the CDR3: TGTGCCAGCAGCGCGTCCGGGACAGGCGGTGGGGGCTACACCTTC.

The rearrangement links TRBV7-9 to TRBJ2-5, with 7 bases lining up with TRBD1. The closer fit of TRBJ2-7 to the DNA end suggests the J call may be wrong. The V gene's germline CDR1 is SEHNR and CDR2 FQNEAQ (reference sequence). The CDR3 has 13 amino acids. The CDR3 here is CASSSRQGAEQYF. The CDR3 region has the DNA TGTGCCAGCAGCTCCAGACAGGGCGCCGAGCAGTACTTC.

The chain couples TRBV2 to TRBJ1-4; D not resolved. V lost 3 bases to trimming and J lost 5 bases, with 10 bases between them. CDR3 length: 14 amino acids. CDR1 and CDR2 from the germline V gene are SNHLY and FYNNEI. Here the CDR3 reads CASSEYQPNEKLFF. Here the CDR3 DNA reads TGTGCCAGCAGTGAGTACCAACCAAATGAAAAACTGTTTTTT.

V and J are TRBV5-1 and TRBJ1-1; tentatively, D is TRBD1 (5 bases). The V and J ends lost 2 bases and 3 bases respectively, with 8 bases between them. This CDR3 spans 13 amino acids. Germline V CDR1 and CDR2: SGHRS, YFSETQ. In DNA, the CDR3 is TGCGCCAGCAGCTTTCTAGGGGACACTGAAGCTTTCTTT. Translated: CASSFLGDTEAFF.